The entry below gives a single TCR beta chain sequence along with its context. Assay: immunoSEQ multiplex PCR; the TCRdb copy retains only in-frame clones and omits some. The sample contains tens of thousands of clones, roughly 89% of which appear only once. Germline assignment: CDR1 GTSNPN and CDR2 SVGIG (reference sequence). This CDR3 spans 15 amino acids. J gave up 7 bases and V 2 bases, and 9 bases lay outside the gene matches. Patients with a history of autoimmune disease or on systemic immunosuppression were excluded. The sample originates from a study of OX40 agonist ivuxolimab in advanced cancers. Across the study: Cohort: approximately 83% men, mean age around 60, aged roughly 23 to 90.

The chain recombines TRBV30 with TRBJ2-1, with 9 positions matching TRBD2. Sequenced material: CD4+ or CD8+ T cells sorted from blood, taken in a trial of the OX40 agonist ivuxolimab. This TCR was sampled from an adult with an advanced solid tumor such as melanoma, head and neck, liver or kidney cancer. The CDR3 protein is CAWSLGSGRINEQFF. CDR3 coding DNA: TGTGCCTGGAGTTTAGGTAGCGGGAGAATTAATGAGCAGTTCTTC.